This T cell receptor beta chain was captured in a study of somatic mutations in cytotoxic T cells in rheumatoid arthritis. Overall study: Using a FACSAria II or Sony SH800, a portion of the V beta antibody-stained T-cell populations were flow-sorted at nearly 100% purity, and among those populations were V beta1+ cells that were then sequenced for TCRB. General observations from the study: Any difference in CD8+ T-cell clonality between patients who had rheumatoid arthritis and healthy controls who were age-matched was not statistically significant. A finding that went unadjusted for multiple comparisons was the slight underrepresentation of TRBV07 in rheumatoid arthritis patients.

Clones were sequenced by immunoSEQ multiplex PCR, and TCRdb holds only the in-frame ones, with some missing. The sample holds some 19,000 clones, about four fifths seen once. This CDR3 is built from 15 residues. Germline V lookup: CDR1 MGHDK, CDR2 SYGVNS. Trimming cost V 6 bases and J 1 base, with 16 bases left between them. As regards this clone: Its antigen is unidentified.

Material: CD8+ T cells sorted from blood. The source is a man younger than 35 with rheumatoid arthritis. The rearrangement joins TRBV25-1 to TRBJ2-7, with D maybe TRBD2 (5 bases). The CDR3 DNA sequence: TGTGCCAGCAGGGGGTCGGGGTATGGATCCTACGAGCAGTACTTC. Amino acid sequence: CASRGSGYGSYEQYF.